Below, 9 T cell receptor beta chains from the same sample are listed, as sequenced in a study of cytomegalovirus exposure and HLA in healthy donors. The PCR employed 60 Vbeta primers together with 13 Jbeta primers. Here immunoSEQ multiplex PCR was the method, and the copy in TCRdb shows in-frame clones only, minus some. The sample holds about 160,000 clones; roughly 82% are singletons and the top ten take roughly 10%. Sequenced input: PBMCs. These receptors were taken from a man between 50 and 59 years old in good health and CMV-seropositive.

This clone was picked up a small number of times. The chain employs TRBV5-5 and TRBJ2-7; D unresolved. V shed 3 bases and J shed 3 bases, with 16 bases lying between them. In germline, CDR1 is SGHKS, CDR2 YYEKEE (reference sequence). CDR3 length: 15 residues. Here the CDR3 DNA reads TGTGCCAGCAGCTGGAGTACCTCCCACTACTACGAGCAGTACTTC. Translated, it gives CASSWSTSHYYEQYF.

This sequence joins TRBV6-1 and TRBJ1-5, with 8 nucleotides matching TRBD1. With V trimmed by 4 bases and J by 7 bases, 6 bases remained unmatched. The CDR3 has 14 residues. Germline V gene sequence: CDR1 MNHNS, CDR2 SASEGT. The CDR3 loop is CASSAGQGDQPQHF. DNA of the CDR3: TGTGCCAGCAGTGCCGGACAGGGTGACCAGCCCCAGCATTTT.

This clone appeared once. The rearrangement links TRBV7-2 to TRBJ2-5; 7 bases fit TRBD1. J was trimmed by 1 base and V by 6 bases; bases with no gene match: 2. Germline CDR1 and CDR2: SGHTA and FQGNSA. The length of the CDR3 is 13 residues. Written as DNA, the CDR3 is TGTGCCAGCAGACCAGGGGGCCAAGAGACCCAGTACTTC. Translated: CASRPGGQETQYF.

V gene TRBV5-1 combines with J gene TRBJ1-2; D gene ambiguous. The CDR3 consists of 12 residues. Between the trimmed V and J ends, which lost 0 bases and 8 bases, there was a span of 8 bases. Looked up from germline, CDR1 is SGHRS and CDR2 is YFSETQ. The CDR3 spells CASSLDWEGYTF. The CDR3 nucleotides read TGCGCCAGCAGCTTGGATTGGGAGGGCTACACCTTC.

The J gene is TRBJ2-1, the V gene TRBV11-2, with D tentatively TRBD2 (7 bases). The CDR3 has 17 amino acids. Germline V gene sequence: CDR1 SGHAT, CDR2 FQNNGV. V lost 1 base, J lost 4 bases, and 17 bases lay in between. The CDR3 reads CASSLVGGASGYNEQFF. CDR3 DNA: TGTGCCAGCAGCTTAGTTGGGGGGGCTAGCGGTTACAATGAGCAGTTCTTC.

The chain has TRBV19 and TRBJ2-7, with TRBD2 identical over 11 bases. The J segment lost 2 bases and the V segment lost 5 bases, leaving 5 bases of the junction unmatched. The CDR3 loop spans 15 amino acids. CDR1 is LNHDA, CDR2 SQIVND, per germline (reference sequence). This chain's CDR3 is CASSAGTSGTYEQYF. The CDR3 DNA is TGTGCCAGTAGTGCCGGGACTAGCGGCACCTACGAGCAGTACTTC.

This clone has just a few counts. Here the CDR3 reads CASSLRGAGDNADTQYF. In DNA, the CDR3 is TGTGCCAGCAGCTTACGGGGGGCGGGCGATAATGCAGATACGCAGTATTTT. The chain employs TRBV13 and TRBJ2-3; D possibly corresponds to TRBD2 (7 bases). The CDR3 is 17 residues long. V gave up 2 bases and J gave up 4 bases, with 19 bases separating them. Germline values: CDR1 PRHDT, CDR2 FYEKMQ (reference sequence).

The chain recombines TRBV5-6 with TRBJ1-3; D not resolved. CDR3 length equals 16 residues. Germline V CDR1 and CDR2: SGHDT, YYEEEE. The V end lost 2 bases, the J end lost 0 bases, and 12 bases lay between the germline ends. CDR3 bases: TGTGCCAGCAGCTTAGCCAATATCTACTCTGGAAACACCATATATTTT. Encoded protein: CASSLANIYSGNTIYF.

This chain uses TRBV9 with TRBJ1-3; possibly TRBD1 for D (5 bases). CDR3 length equals 15 residues. Germline CDR1 SGDLS, CDR2 YYNGEE. V shed 4 bases and J shed 0 bases, with 11 bases lying between them. As DNA, the CDR3 is TGTGCCAGCAGCAGCCCCGGGGGCTCTGGAAACACCATATATTTT. Protein: CASSSPGGSGNTIYF. The variable domain in full, with the rest retrieved from reference TRBV9 and TRBJ1-3, is DSGVTQTPKHLITATGQRVTLRCSPRSGDLSVYWYQQSLDQGLQFLIQYYNGEERAKGNILERFSAQQFPDLHSELNLSSLELGDSALYFCASSSPGGSGNTIYFGEGSWLTVV.